This paragraph reports one TCR beta chain. The antigen it recognizes is unknown. Nothing much larger sits one base from this clone, and base qualities are not available. The label giving this sample's time point can be read as: baseline before first vaccination. The treatment or condition label of this sample denotes: meningococcal conjugate vaccine given as trial control. Samples from vaccinated people were obtained from the UK trials COV001 and COV002, which included a single-blind randomized controlled phase 2/3 trial of AZD1222 (ChAdOx1 nCoV-19) in healthy adults. For TCRbeta chain sequencing, PBMC samples from trial participants were taken at day 0 and at day 28 after the second dose. This entry is derived from a study of T cell responses to AZD1222 COVID-19 vaccine (dated by TCRdb to 2020 to 2022). Context from the whole study: TCR sequencing covered 233 trial participants: 207 given two doses of AZD1222 and about 26 given two doses of MenACWY control vaccine. Enrollment into the trials was organized by age into subgroups of 18-55, 56-69 and 70-plus years, and those subgroups contained approximately 160, 26 and 62 TCR-sequenced participants, respectively. Paper-wide results and their limitations: Participants were mostly white British, with more females than males. The authors suggested clonal diversity may have been underestimated. The 56-69-year group was small, and its depth increase did not reach significance, likely because of low power. After two AZD1222 doses, spike-specific TCR breadth and depth were significantly higher than at day 0 and than in MenACWY recipients. The whole spike protein was spanned by vaccine-associated CD4 TCRs, and dominant responses were seen in regions 160-218 and 743-854. Because no samples from the day 14 peak response were available, repertoires could be characterized only after the peak T cell response. Conclusions about previously exposed vaccinees were limited because only five to seven AZD1222 recipients were SARS-CoV-2 seropositive at baseline. Reportedly, close to half of the unique spike-specific TCRs recognized epitopes lying outside the regions that are mutated in the B.1.351 and B.1.1.7 variants.

The CDR3 regions of human TCRbeta chains were subjected to immunosequencing. Per the source publication's procedure: TCRs in the repertoires were matched against a reference library of SARS-CoV-2-specific TCRs that had been generated with the MIRA antigen-specificity platform. Breadth meant the fraction of unique TCRs that were SARS-CoV-2-associated, whereas depth meant the fraction of total T cells that were SARS-CoV-2-associated. Each spike-specific TCR was assigned to its reactive spike region and to a CD4 or CD8 class using the MIRA data. Log10-transformed breadth and depth values were compared by one-way ANOVA with Sidak's multiple comparisons tests. The clones in this table, taken by TCRdb from immuneACCESS, are in-frame only. Not every clone is retained; where verified, under half of the shortfall comes from an unresolved V gene, and the cause of the rest is unknown. The V and J calls and the clone size are those of that table, but D and trimming were determined from the DNA. The sample table holds 75,000 to 95,000 clones, of which about 90% were seen once. Clones ranked in the top ten supply roughly 6.8% of the sample.

The sequence derives from an adult in good health. The source material was peripheral blood, sampled on day 0 of MenACWY control vaccination.

At the DNA level, the sequence is TGTGCCAGCAGTACCCGGGCTAGCGCTTACTCCTACAATGAGCAGTTCTTC. Translation gives CASSTRASAYSYNEQFF. The rearrangement joined TRBV28 to TRBJ2-1, with TRBD2 as a weak D call on 6 bases. A distance of 17 bases separates the germline ends of V and J, which lose 5 bases and 0 bases respectively. The germline V gene specifies MDHEN as CDR1 and SYDVKM as CDR2. The CDR3, cysteine through phenylalanine, is 17 amino acids long. Just the 51-base CDR3 DNA is kept, in frame starting at base 1.